The clone carrying this TCR beta chain has only a few counts. Antigen specificity is unknown. This specimen belongs to a study of response to subunit inactivated influenza vaccine. Study-level findings and limits: Each seasonal influenza vaccination, the authors suggested, recruits few new T cells.

TCRdb reprocessed the RT-PCR reads via MiXCR and lists one record per CDR3 protein. The sample consists of 500,000 or so distinct CDR3 sequences, 15% to 20% of them appearing once. V lost 1 base and J 6 bases, leaving 16 bases between the germline ends. Germline V gives CDR1 SGHKS, CDR2 YYEKEE (reference sequence). The CDR3 is 15 residues long. The sequence derives from a man aged 50-75 years who received an inactivated influenza vaccine. The source was CD4+ T cells sorted from PBMCs, collected less than 30 months after vaccination. The chain uses TRBV5-5 and TRBJ1-1; no clear D gene. The CDR3: CASSLNPASFSEAFF. The CDR3 coding sequence is TGTGCCAGCAGCTTGAATCCAGCGAGTTTCTCTGAAGCTTTCTTT.